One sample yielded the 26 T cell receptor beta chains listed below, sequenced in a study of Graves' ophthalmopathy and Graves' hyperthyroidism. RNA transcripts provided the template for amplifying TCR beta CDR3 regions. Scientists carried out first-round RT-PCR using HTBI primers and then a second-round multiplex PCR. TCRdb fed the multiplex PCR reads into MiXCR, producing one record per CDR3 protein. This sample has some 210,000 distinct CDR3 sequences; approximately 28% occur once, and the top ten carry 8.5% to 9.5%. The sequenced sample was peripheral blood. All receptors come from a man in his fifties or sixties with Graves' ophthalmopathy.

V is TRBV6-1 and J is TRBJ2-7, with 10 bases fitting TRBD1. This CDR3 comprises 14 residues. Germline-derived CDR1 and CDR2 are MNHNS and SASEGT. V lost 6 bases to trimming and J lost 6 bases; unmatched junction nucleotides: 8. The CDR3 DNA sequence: TGTGCCAGCAGGGGGACAGGGGCGACTGGCGAGCAGTACTTC. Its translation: CASRGTGATGEQYF.

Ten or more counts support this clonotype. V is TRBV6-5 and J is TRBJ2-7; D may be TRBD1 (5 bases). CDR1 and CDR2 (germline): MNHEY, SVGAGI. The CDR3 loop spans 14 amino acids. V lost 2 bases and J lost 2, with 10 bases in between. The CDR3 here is CASSYTQQAYEQYF. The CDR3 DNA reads TGTGCCAGCAGTTACACCCAACAGGCCTACGAGCAGTACTTC.

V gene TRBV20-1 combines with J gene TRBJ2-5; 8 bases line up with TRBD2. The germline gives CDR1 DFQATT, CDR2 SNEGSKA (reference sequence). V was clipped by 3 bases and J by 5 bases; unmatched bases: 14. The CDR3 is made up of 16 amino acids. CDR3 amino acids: CSASHLLAVERETQYF. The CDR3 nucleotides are TGCAGTGCTAGCCATCTACTAGCGGTGGAAAGGGAGACCCAGTACTTC.

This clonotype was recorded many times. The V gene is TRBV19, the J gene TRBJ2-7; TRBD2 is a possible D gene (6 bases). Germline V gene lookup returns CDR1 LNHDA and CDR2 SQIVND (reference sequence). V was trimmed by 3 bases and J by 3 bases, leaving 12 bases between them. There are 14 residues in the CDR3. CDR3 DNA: TGTGCCAGTAGTATGAAGGGAGGTTTCTACGAGCAGTACTTC. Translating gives CASSMKGGFYEQYF.

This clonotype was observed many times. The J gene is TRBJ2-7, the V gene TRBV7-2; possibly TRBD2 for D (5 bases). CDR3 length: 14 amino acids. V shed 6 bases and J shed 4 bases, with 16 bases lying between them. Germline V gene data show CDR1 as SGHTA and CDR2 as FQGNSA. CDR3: CASSPLASRYEQYF. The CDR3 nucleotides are TGTGCCAGCAGTCCCCTGGCTAGCAGATACGAGCAGTACTTC. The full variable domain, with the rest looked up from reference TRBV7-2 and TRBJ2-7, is GAGVSQSPSNKVTEKGKDVELRCDPISGHTALYWYRQSLGQGLEFLIYFQGNSAPDKSGLPSDRFSAERTGGSVSTLTIQRTQQEDSAVYLCASSPLASRYEQYFGPGTRLTVT.

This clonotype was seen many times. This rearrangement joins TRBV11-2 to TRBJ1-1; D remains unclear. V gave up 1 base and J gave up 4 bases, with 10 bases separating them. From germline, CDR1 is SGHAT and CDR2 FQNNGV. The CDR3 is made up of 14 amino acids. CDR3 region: CASSLGRETTEAFF. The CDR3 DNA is TGTGCCAGCAGCTTAGGAAGGGAAACCACTGAAGCTTTCTTT.

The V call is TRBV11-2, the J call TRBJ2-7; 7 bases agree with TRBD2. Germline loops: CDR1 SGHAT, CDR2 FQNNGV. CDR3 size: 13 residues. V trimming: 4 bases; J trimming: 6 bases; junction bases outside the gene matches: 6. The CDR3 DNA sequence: TGTGCCAGCAGCTCAAAGCCGGGGGGCGAGCAGTACTTC. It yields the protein CASSSKPGGEQYF.

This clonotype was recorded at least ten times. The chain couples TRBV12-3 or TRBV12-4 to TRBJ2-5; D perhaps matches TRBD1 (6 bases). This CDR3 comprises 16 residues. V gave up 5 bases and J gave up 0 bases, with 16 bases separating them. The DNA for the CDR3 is TGTGCCAGCAGTCAAACAGGGTTGCGGGACCAAGAGACCCAGTACTTC. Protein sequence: CASSQTGLRDQETQYF.

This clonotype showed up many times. The chain's CDR3 is CASRLGQGSYEQYF. The CDR3 region has the DNA TGTGCCAGCAGACTAGGACAGGGATCCTACGAGCAGTACTTC. The chain carries TRBV6-1 and TRBJ2-7, with TRBD1 matching over 8 bases. The CDR3 spans 14 residues. The germline V gene encodes CDR1 MNHNS and CDR2 SASEGT. Germline trimming cut 6 bases from V and 1 base from J; bases unmatched to any gene: 5.

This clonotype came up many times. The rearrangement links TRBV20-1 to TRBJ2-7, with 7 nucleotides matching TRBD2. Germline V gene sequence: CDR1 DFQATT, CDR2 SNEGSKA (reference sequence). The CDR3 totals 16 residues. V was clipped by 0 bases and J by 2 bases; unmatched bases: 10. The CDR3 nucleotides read TGCAGTGCTAGAGATGCTAGGAAAGCGGGGCCCTACGAGCAGTACTTC. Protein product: CSARDARKAGPYEQYF.

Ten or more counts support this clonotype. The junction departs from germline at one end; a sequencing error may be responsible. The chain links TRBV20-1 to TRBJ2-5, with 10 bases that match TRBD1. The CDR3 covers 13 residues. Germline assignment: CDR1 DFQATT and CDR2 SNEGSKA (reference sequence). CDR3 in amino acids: CSARTGGQETQYF. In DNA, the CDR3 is TGCAGTGCTAGGACAGGGGGCCAAGAAACCCAGTACTTC.

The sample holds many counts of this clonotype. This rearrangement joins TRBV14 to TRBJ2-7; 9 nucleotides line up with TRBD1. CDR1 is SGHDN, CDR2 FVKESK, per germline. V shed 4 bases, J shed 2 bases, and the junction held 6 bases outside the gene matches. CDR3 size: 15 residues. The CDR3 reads CASSPGTGTPYEQYF. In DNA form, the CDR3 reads TGTGCCAGCAGCCCGGGGACAGGGACTCCCTACGAGCAGTACTTC. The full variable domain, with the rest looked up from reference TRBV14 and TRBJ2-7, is EAGVTQFPSHSVIEKGQTVTLRCDPISGHDNLYWYRRVMGKEIKFLLHFVKESKQDESGMPNNRFLAERTGGTYSTLKVQPAELEDSGVYFCASSPGTGTPYEQYFGPGTRLTVT.

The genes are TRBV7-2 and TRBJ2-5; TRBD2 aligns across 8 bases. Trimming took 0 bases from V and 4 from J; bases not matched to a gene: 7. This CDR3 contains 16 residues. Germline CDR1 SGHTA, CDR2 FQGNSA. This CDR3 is CASSLAPGREGETQYF. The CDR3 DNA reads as TGTGCCAGCAGCTTAGCGCCAGGACGGGAGGGAGAGACCCAGTACTTC.

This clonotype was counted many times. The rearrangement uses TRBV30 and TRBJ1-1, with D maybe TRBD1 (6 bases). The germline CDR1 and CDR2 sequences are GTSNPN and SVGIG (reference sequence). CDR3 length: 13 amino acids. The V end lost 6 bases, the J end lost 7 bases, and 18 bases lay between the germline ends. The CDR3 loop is CACPGQGWIEAFF. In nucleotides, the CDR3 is TGTGCCTGCCCGGGACAAGGATGGATTGAAGCTTTCTTT.

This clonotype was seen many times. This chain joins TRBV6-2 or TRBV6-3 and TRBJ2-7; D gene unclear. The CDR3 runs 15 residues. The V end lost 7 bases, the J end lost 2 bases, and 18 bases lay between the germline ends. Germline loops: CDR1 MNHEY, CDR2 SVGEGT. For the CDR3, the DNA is TGTGCCAGCACCAAAATGGGCGTAGGCACCTACGAGCAGTACTTC. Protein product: CASTKMGVGTYEQYF.

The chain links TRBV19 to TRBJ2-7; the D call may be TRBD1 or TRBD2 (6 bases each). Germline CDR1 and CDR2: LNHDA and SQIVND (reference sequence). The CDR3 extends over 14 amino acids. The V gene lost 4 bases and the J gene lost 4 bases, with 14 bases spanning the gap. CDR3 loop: CASSKRGAKYEQYF. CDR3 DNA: TGTGCCAGTAGTAAGAGGGGGGCGAAGTACGAGCAGTACTTC.

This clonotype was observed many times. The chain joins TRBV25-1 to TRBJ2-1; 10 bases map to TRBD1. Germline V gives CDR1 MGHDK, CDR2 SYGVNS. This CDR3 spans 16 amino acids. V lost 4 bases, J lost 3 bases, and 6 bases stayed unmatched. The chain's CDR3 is CASSGAGTGVYNEQFF. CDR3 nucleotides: TGTGCCAGCAGTGGCGCCGGGACAGGGGTCTACAATGAGCAGTTCTTC. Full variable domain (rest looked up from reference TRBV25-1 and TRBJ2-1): EADIYQTPRYLVIGTGKKITLECSQTMGHDKMYWYQQDPGMELHLIHYSYGVNSTEKGDLSSESTVSRIRTEHFPLTLESARPSHTSQYLCASSGAGTGVYNEQFFGPGTRLTVL.

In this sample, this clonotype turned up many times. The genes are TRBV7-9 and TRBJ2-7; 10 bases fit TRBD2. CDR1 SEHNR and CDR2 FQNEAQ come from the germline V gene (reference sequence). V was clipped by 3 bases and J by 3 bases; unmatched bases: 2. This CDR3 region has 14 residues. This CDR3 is CASSLTSGYYEQYF. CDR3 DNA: TGTGCCAGCAGCTTGACTAGCGGGTACTACGAGCAGTACTTC.

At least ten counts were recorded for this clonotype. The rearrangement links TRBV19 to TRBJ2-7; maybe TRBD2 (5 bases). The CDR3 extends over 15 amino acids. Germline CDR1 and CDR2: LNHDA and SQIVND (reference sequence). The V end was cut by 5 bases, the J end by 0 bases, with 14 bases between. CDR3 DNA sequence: TGTGCCAGTAGTTCCTGGACGGGAAACTCCTACGAGCAGTACTTC. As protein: CASSSWTGNSYEQYF. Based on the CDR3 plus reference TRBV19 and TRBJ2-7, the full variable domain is DGGITQSPKYLFRKEGQNVTLSCEQNLNHDAMYWYRQDPGQGLRLIYYSQIVNDFQKGDIAEGYSVSREKKESFPLTVTSAQKNPTAFYLCASSSWTGNSYEQYFGPGTRLTVT.

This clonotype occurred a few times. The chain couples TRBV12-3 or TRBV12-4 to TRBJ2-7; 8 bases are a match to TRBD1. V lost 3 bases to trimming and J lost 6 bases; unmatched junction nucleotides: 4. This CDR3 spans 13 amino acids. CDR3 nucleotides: TGTGCCAGCAGTTTCTCGGACAGGGCCGAGCAGTACTTC. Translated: CASSFSDRAEQYF.

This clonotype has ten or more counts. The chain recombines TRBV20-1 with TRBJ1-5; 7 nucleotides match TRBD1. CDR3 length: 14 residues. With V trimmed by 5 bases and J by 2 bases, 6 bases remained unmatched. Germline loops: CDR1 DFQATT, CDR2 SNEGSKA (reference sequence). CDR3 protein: CSAPTGWGNQPQHF. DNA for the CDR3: TGCAGTGCTCCGACAGGGTGGGGCAATCAGCCCCAGCATTTT.

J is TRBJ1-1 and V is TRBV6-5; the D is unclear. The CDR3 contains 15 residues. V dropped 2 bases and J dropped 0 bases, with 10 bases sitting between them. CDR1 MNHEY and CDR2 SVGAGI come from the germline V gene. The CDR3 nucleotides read TGTGCCAGCAGTTACATGGCAGCCATGAACACTGAAGCTTTCTTT. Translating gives CASSYMAAMNTEAFF.

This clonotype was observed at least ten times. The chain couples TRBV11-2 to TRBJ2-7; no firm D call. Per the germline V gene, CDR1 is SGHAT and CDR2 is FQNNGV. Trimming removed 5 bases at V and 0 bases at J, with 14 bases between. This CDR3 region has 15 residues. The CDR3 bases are TGTGCCAGCAGCGGCGAGCTAGGCAGCTCCTACGAGCAGTACTTC. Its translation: CASSGELGSSYEQYF.

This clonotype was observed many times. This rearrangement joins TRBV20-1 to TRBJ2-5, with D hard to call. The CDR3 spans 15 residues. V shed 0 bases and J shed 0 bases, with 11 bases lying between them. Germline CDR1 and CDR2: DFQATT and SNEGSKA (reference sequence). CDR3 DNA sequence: TGCAGTGCTAGAGAAGTAGCCCAGTACCAAGAGACCCAGTACTTC. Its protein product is CSAREVAQYQETQYF.

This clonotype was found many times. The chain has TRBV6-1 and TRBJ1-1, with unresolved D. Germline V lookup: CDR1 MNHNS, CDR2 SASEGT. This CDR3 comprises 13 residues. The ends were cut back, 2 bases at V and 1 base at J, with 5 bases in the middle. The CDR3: CASSETRNTEAFF. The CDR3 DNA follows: TGTGCCAGCAGTGAAACAAGGAACACTGAAGCTTTCTTT.

The CDR3 here is CSASRANSPLHF. For the CDR3, the DNA is TGCAGTGCTAGCAGGGCCAATTCACCCCTCCACTTT. V usage is TRBV20-1 and J usage is TRBJ1-6; TRBD1 is a possible D gene (5 bases). CDR1 and CDR2 (germline): DFQATT, SNEGSKA (reference sequence). Trimming cost V 3 bases and J 7 bases, with 7 bases left between them. This CDR3 is built from 12 residues.